This T cell receptor beta chain was recorded in a study of T cells in Graves' hyperthyroidism and ophthalmopathy. TCR beta CDR3 regions were amplified from RNA. TCR CDR3 regions were first amplified by RT-PCR with HTBI primers. TCRdb ran MiXCR on the multiplex PCR reads and lists one entry per CDR3 protein. This repertoire shows around 600,000 distinct CDR3 sequences, approximately 15% found once; its top ten account for approximately 3.5%. The V gene's germline CDR1 is MNHEY and CDR2 SMNVEV (reference sequence). J gave up 9 bases and V 4 bases, and 22 bases lay outside the gene matches. This CDR3 comprises 18 residues. Study observations and caveats: Among clonotypes expanded in thyroid above 0.001, most were also found in blood. Ophthalmopathy was distinguished from stable hyperthyroidism by 13 V-J signatures.

Together with thyroid ultrasound, orbital computed tomography, serum thyroxine and TRAb, clinical symptoms were used for diagnoses. As for this clonotype: Its antigen is still unknown.

The gene calls are TRBV27 and TRBJ2-3; 7 nucleotides line up with TRBD1. What was sequenced was blood. The clonotype comes from a middle-aged woman with Graves' ophthalmopathy. CDR3 protein: CASSYLPPRAGGWNTQYF. Here the CDR3 DNA reads TGTGCCAGCAGTTACTTACCCCCGCGGGCAGGGGGTTGGAACACGCAGTATTTT.